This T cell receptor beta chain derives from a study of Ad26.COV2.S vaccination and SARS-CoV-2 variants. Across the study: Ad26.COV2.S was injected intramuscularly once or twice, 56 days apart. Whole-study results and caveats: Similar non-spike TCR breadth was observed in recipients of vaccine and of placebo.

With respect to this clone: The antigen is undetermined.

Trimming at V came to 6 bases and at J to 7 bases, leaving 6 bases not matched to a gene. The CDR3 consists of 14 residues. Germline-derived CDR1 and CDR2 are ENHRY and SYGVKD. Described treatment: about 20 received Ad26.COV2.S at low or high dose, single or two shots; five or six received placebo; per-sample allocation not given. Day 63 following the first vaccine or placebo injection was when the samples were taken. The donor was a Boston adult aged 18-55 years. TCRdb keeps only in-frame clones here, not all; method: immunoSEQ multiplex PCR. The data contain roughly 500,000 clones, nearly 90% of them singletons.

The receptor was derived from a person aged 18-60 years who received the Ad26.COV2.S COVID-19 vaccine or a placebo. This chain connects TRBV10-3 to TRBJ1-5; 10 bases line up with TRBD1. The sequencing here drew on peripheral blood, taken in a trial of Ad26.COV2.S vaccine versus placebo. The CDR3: CAIRGQGRGQPQHF. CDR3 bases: TGTGCCATCAGGGGACAGGGGCGCGGACAGCCCCAGCATTTT.